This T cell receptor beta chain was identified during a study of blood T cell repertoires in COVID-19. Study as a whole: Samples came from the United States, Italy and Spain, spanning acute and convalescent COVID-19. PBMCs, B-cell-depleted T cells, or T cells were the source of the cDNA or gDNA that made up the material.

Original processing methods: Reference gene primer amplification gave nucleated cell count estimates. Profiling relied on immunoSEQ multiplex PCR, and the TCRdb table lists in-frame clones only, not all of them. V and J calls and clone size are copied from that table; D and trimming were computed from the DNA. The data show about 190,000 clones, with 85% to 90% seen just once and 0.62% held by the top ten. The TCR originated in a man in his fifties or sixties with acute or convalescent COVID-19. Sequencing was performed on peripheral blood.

The CDR3 reads CASSLDGGSWSTDTQYF. CDR3 nucleotide sequence: TGTGCCAGCAGCTTAGATGGCGGCAGTTGGAGCACAGATACGCAGTATTTT. V usage is TRBV11-2 and J usage is TRBJ2-3, with D unclear. V lost 0 bases and J lost 0, with 13 bases in between. Germline V CDR1 and CDR2: SGHAT, FQNNGV. This CDR3 is 17 amino acids long.